This T cell receptor (beta chain) was captured by sequencing in a study of CD8 T cells in Susac syndrome. V was pared by 0 bases and J by 5 bases, with 16 bases between. The CDR3 runs to 16 residues. Germline V gene sequence: CDR1 MGHRA, CDR2 YSYEKL. With random hexamers, reverse transcription was performed on about 0.5 to 1 ug of RNA. immunoSEQ multiplex PCR amplified TCR beta CDR3 across 54 Vbeta, 13 Jbeta. TCRdb called the immunoSEQ multiplex PCR reads again in MiXCR, with one record for every CDR3 protein. The table shows around 120,000 distinct CDR3 sequences, with approximately 93% occurring only once. TCR beta sequencing covered blood CD8+ and CD4+ T cells.

The receptor was isolated from a human donor with multiple sclerosis. What was sequenced was CD4+ T cells from PBMCs. This chain links TRBV4-1 with TRBJ2-5; D perhaps matches TRBD2 (5 bases). This CDR3 reads CASSQDGLAFEETQYF. Written as DNA, the CDR3 is TGCGCCAGCAGCCAAGATGGCCTAGCCTTTGAGGAGACCCAGTACTTC.